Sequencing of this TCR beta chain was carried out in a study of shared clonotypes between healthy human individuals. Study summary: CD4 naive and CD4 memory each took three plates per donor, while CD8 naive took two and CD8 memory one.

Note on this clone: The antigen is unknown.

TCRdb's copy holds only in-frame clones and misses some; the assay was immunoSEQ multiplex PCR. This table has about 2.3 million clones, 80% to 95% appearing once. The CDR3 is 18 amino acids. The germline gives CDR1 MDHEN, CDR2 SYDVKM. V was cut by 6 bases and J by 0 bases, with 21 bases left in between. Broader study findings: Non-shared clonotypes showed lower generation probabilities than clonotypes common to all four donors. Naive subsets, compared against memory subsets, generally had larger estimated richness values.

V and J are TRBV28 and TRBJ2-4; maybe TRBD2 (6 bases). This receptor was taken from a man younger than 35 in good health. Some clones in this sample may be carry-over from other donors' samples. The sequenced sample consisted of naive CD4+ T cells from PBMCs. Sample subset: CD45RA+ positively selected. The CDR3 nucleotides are TGTGCCAGCAGGAATGGCGGGGACTTTGAATTAGCCAAAAACATTCAGTACTTC. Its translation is CASRNGGDFELAKNIQYF.